The present entry profiles one T cell receptor beta chain with its context. In this sample, this clone turned up a few times. It lacks a known antigen. No base-level quality is on record; no much larger clone is a single base apart. The cohort consisted of 666 healthy bone marrow donors. Cohort members were all nominally healthy when sampled, although unrecorded immune exposures were likely present. The donor tested CMV seronegative, placing the donor among the 300 to 450 seronegative members of the cohort. Every donor gave a peripheral blood sample, and the peripheral blood mononuclear cells from that sample were used for TCR beta sequencing. The Qiagen DNeasy Blood Extraction Kit was used to extract genomic DNA from the blood cell samples. Libraries were made using the immunoSEQ multiplex PCR assay. For the multiplex PCR, a mixture combining 60 forward primers for TCR Vbeta segments and 13 reverse primers for TCR Jbeta segments was used. Amplification of the CDR3 region of rearranged TCR beta genes was performed with a multiplex PCR assay on genomic DNA. The Illumina HiSeq System was used to sequence the amplified TCR beta libraries as 87-base-pair reads. The authors' pipeline ran thus. A later analysis tallied roughly 76 million unique TCR beta chains across the 700 or so repertoires, and approximately 9.9 million of those chains were shared by two or more donors. A nearest-neighbor algorithm error-corrected the raw reads and collapsed the reads into unique sequences, merging closely related sequences to remove PCR and sequencing errors. To assign V, D and J gene segments, CDR3 sequences were aligned to IMGT reference sequences. For a sequence to be retained, at least a six-nucleotide match to both a V gene segment and a J gene segment was required. A rearrangement counted as productive if the CDR3 had no stop codons and remained in frame with V and J, and every other rearrangement counted as non-productive. Following IMGT convention, CDR3 was defined as the stretch from the second conserved V-encoded cysteine up to the conserved J-encoded phenylalanine. The earlier analysis of about 590 of the donors excluded sequences that lacked an unambiguous match to a single V gene segment. In an earlier analysis of approximately 560 of the donors, a V segment was called functional when productive rearrangements were above 56.7%, and segregating when the standard deviation between donors exceeded 5%. A statistical classification framework was developed to diagnose cytomegalovirus status using the catalog of TCR beta chain sequences. In a later analysis, V and J genes were assigned by comparing TCR nucleotide sequences against IMGT/GENE-DB human TR gene sequences. The TCRdist pipeline was used in a later analysis to assign CDR3 sequences and most-parsimonious VDJ recombination scenarios. In a later analysis, each TCR beta chain was defined by its CDR3 amino acid sequence together with its V-gene family, and reads without a unique V-gene family were excluded. In a later analysis, around 650 highly shared, low-generation-probability nucleotide sequences were removed to address suspected cross-contamination and a sequencing artifact. For each public chain, a later analysis derived a clonal expansion index from normalized ranks of inferred template counts within each repertoire. In a later analysis, generation probabilities were computed using a VDJ recombination model fitted to out-of-frame rearrangements, and the results were checked against IGoR. A later analysis scored TCR-TCR, TCR-HLA and TCR-CMV co-occurrence with hypergeometric tests, applying a repertoire-size bias correction to TCR pairs. A later analysis estimated false discovery rates by permuting HLA or CMV assignments 20 times. In a later analysis, co-occurring TCRs were grouped with DBSCAN, and TCRdist sequence similarity was added when clustering was performed within HLA-allele-positive subsets. Co-occurrence clustering excluded repertoires with fewer than 30,000 or more than 120,000 public chains, plus five with anomalous nucleotide sharing. TCRdb obtained this table from immuneACCESS and retained in-frame rearrangements with V and J assigned. These tables miss some clones; where compared with another copy, unresolved V genes account for less than half of the shortfall, and the remainder is unexplained. The DNA gave D and trimming, while V, J and clone size come from that table. The sample yields some 150,000 clones; roughly three quarters were counted once. Of the sample, 4% to 6% falls within the top ten clones.

Its CDR3 holds 16 amino acids, cysteine through phenylalanine. Of all the DNA, just the CDR3 is kept, 48 bases in frame from base 1. V trim: 6 bases; J trim: 4 bases; unmatched bases: 12. The CDR1 and CDR2 encoded by the germline V gene are SGHTA and FQGTGA. The record originates from a study of cytomegalovirus exposure and HLA in healthy donors (TCRdb year 2017). The study in broad terms: According to an earlier analysis of 587 of the donors, roughly 180 million T cells yielded over 90 million unique TCR beta sequences and approximately 300 Gb of sequence data. An early release that covered about 600 HLA-typed donors contained approximately 300 gigabases of sequencing data and tens of millions of unique TCR sequences. Of the 300 to 400 genotyped donors, approximately 80% fell in the genetic ancestry cluster associated with self-reported Caucasian donors. The study aimed to test whether signatures of past pathogen exposure could be identified by cataloging public T cell receptors. The T cell repertoires of roughly 660 subjects were profiled by immunosequencing and related to cytomegalovirus serostatus. In addition to the first cohort of 666 subjects, a separate validation cohort of 120 different subjects was used. To predict cytomegalovirus infection status, the study brought together high-throughput TCR immunosequencing, statistical association of individual TCRs with disease status, and machine learning. In a later analysis, previously published TCR beta repertoires from fewer than 750 donors were re-analyzed and high-resolution HLA genotyping was added so that TCR occurrence patterns could be studied. Rather than drawing on any new phenotypic data, the later analysis identified candidate immune exposures from TCR beta sequences and the way those sequences occurred across donors. In an earlier analysis of over 550 of the donors, high-throughput TCR beta sequencing was used to judge whether each TCR beta V gene segment behaved as functional or pseudogenic. Donor age, sex, ethnicity and CMV serostatus were compiled together with the repertoire data. A later genetic analysis used genome-wide SNP genotypes for about 60% of the roughly 700 donors, treating that subset as a discovery cohort. All discovery cohort repertoires had been generated on a single sequencing platform. Both class I and class II loci were covered by HLA typing, at four-digit resolution. The number of donors typed differed by locus, with 629-630 for A, B, C, DRB1 and DQB1, around 560 for DQA1, over 600 for DPA1, and some 440 for DPB1. Because of strong linkage in the cohort, five DR-DQ haplotypes were treated as single units for association and clustering. Among 300 to 450 genotyped donors of the cohort, an average of about 240,000 unique TCR beta nucleotide sequences were sequenced per donor, roughly a sixth of them non-productive.

Summary of the overall study and its limitations: A later analysis found that most CMV-associated TCR beta chains appeared HLA-restricted, with HLA associations seemingly driven largely by CMV exposure. A cluster of highly shared sequence variants was judged likely to represent a technical artifact of the sequencing pipeline. The authors suggested that the approach could potentially be extended to other disease states and immunological phenotypes. Linkage disequilibrium might explain the correlated functional status among segregating V segments, but an unknown experimental factor could not be excluded. Some IMGT-functional V segments, including TRBV6-2 and TRBV6-3, could not be told apart with the 87-base-pair reads, so those segments were excluded. In a later analysis, over 15,000 TCR beta sequences were associated with specific HLA alleles at a false discovery rate of 0.05. Sequencing depth was assumed to be roughly uniform across donors in the presence/absence analyses, though that assumption may not hold. The study listed over 150 TCR beta chains as associated with cytomegalovirus. In both the original and validation cohorts, the classifier was reported to diagnose cytomegalovirus status with high specificity and sensitivity. CMV serostatus was the only immune exposure information available for the cohort. In a later analysis, HLA-associated TCR beta chains were found to be more clonally expanded and to have lower generation probabilities than equally common non-associated chains. A few of the identified cytomegalovirus-associated TCR beta chains were confirmed in vitro to be specific for cytomegalovirus antigens. Across donors, most TCR sequences were observed very rarely, whereas some public TCRs were present in many individuals. In an earlier analysis of more than 450 of the donors, most TCR beta V segments were observed in productive rearrangements about 90% or about 30% of the time, broadly matching IMGT annotations. A later analysis reported that several top co-occurrence clusters appeared linked to parvovirus B19, influenza, CMV and Epstein-Barr virus. The cohort was sequenced for TCR beta chains only, and without alpha or paired-chain data the features that could be detected were limited. An association between a missense DCLRE1C variant and V-gene and J-gene trimming of TCR beta chains was found in a later genetic analysis and replicated in an independent cohort. Because some donors lacked HLA typing at each locus, the association tests relied only on the typed subset. The earlier analysis of about 600 of the donors excluded seventeen rarely observed V segments, including chromosome 9 orphons, because counts were too low. According to a later genetic analysis, donors in an Asian-associated ancestry cluster had fewer N-insertions in productive TCRs than the roughly 670-donor mean. Strong co-occurrence of HLA alleles, especially DR and DQ, made assigning TCR associations to individual alleles difficult. In a later analysis, TCR association rates were found to vary across HLA loci, with the most associated TCRs seen for DRB1 alleles and the fewest for HLA-C alleles. A further reported finding was that TCR beta sequences accurately predicted the HLA-A and HLA-B alleles for most subjects in the first cohort.

Recombination joined TRBV7-3 with TRBJ2-5, and TRBD1 aligns with 9 junction nucleotides. This receptor was taken from a woman between 50 and 59 years old in good health and CMV-seronegative. Sequences were obtained from PBMCs. The nucleotide sequence reads as follows: TGTGCCAGCAGTTATGGGGACAGGGAGGAAGGAGAGACCCAGTACTTC. Protein translation: CASSYGDREEGETQYF.